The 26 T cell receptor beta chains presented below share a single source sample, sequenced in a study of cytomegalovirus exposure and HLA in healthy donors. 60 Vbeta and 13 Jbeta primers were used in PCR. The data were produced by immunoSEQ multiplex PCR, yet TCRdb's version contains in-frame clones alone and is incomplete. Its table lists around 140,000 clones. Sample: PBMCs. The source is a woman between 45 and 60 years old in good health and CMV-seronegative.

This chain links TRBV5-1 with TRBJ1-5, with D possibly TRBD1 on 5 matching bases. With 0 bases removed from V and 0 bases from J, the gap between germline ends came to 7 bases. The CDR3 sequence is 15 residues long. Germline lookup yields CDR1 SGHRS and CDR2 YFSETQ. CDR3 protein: CASSLVRDSNQPQHF. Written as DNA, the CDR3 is TGCGCCAGCAGCTTGGTCAGGGATAGCAATCAGCCCCAGCATTTT. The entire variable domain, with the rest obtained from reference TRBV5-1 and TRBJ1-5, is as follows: KAGVTQTPRYLIKTRGQQVTLSCSPISGHRSVSWYQQTPGQGLQFLFEYFSETQRNKGNFPGRFSGRQFSNSRSEMNVSTLELGDSALYLCASSLVRDSNQPQHFGDGTRLSIL.

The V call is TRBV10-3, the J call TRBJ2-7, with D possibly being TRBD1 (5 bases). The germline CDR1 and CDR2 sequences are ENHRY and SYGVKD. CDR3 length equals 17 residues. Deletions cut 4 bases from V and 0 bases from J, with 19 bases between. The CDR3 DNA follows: TGTGCCATCAGTGGGATTCAGACAGCCGGACCCTCCTACGAGCAGTACTTC. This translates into CAISGIQTAGPSYEQYF.

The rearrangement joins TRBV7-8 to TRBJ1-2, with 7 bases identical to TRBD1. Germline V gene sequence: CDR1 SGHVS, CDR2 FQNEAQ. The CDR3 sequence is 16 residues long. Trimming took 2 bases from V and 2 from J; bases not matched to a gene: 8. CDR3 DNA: TGTGCCAGCAGCTTACGGGAGGGGGCACTAAACTATGGCTACACCTTC. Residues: CASSLREGALNYGYTF.

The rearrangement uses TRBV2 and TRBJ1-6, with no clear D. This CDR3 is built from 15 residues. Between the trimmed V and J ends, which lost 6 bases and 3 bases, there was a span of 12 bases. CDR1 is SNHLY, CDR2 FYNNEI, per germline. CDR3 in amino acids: CASRLNPLYNSPLHF. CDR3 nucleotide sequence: TGTGCCAGCAGACTAAATCCCCTCTATAATTCACCCCTCCACTTT.

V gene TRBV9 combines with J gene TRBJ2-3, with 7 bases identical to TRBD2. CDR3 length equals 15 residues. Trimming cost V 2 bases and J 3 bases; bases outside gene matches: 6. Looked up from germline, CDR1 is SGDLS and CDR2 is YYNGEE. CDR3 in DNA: TGTGCCAGCAGCGTCTCATCCGGGAGGACAGATACGCAGTATTTT. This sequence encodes CASSVSSGRTDTQYF.

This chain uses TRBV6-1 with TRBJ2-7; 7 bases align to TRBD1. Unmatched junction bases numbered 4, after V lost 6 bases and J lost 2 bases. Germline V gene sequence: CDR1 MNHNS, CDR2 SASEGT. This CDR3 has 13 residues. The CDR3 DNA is TGTGCCAGCAGACGGGACAGTCCCTACGAGCAGTACTTC. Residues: CASRRDSPYEQYF.

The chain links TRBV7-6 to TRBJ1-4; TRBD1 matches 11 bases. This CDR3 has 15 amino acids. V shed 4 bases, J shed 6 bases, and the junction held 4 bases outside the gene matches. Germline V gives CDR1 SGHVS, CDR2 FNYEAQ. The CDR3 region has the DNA TGTGCCAGCAGCTCAGGGACAGGGGGAGATGAAAAACTGTTTTTT. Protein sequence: CASSSGTGGDEKLFF.

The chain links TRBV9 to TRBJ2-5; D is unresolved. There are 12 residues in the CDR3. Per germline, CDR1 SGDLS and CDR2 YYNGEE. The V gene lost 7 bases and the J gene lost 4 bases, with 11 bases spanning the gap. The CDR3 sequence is CASSRFGETQYF. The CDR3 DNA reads TGTGCCAGCTCCCGGTTTGGAGAGACCCAGTACTTC. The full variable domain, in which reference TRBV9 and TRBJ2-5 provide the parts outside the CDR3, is DSGVTQTPKHLITATGQRVTLRCSPRSGDLSVYWYQQSLDQGLQFLIQYYNGEERAKGNILERFSAQQFPDLHSELNLSSLELGDSALYFCASSRFGETQYFGPGTRLLVL.

The CDR3 loop is CASSLWTGGLNTGELFF. CDR3 in DNA: TGTGCCAGCAGTTTGTGGACAGGGGGCCTGAACACCGGGGAGCTGTTTTTT. This rearrangement joins TRBV28 to TRBJ2-2; TRBD1 agrees at 11 bases. The V segment lost 3 bases and the J segment 1 base; nucleotides outside the gene matches: 4. Germline CDR1 and CDR2: MDHEN and SYDVKM. This CDR3 region has 17 residues.

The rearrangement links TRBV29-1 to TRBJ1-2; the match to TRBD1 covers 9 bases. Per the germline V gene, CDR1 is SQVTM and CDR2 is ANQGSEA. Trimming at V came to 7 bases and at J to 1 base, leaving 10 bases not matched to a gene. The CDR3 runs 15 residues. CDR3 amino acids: CSALQGAPLNYGYTF. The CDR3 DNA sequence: TGCAGCGCCCTACAGGGGGCCCCCCTTAACTATGGCTACACCTTC.

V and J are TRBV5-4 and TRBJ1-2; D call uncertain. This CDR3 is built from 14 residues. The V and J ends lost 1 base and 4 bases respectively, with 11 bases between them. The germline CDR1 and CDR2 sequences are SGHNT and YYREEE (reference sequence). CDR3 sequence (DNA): TGTGCCAGCAGCTTGTTACAAGAATTCTATGGCTACACCTTC. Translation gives CASSLLQEFYGYTF.

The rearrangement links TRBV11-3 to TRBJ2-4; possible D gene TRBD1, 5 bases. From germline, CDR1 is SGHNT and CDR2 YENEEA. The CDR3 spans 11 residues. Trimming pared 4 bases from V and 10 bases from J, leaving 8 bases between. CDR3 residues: CASSSQGIQYF. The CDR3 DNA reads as TGTGCCAGCAGCTCGCAGGGTATTCAGTACTTC.

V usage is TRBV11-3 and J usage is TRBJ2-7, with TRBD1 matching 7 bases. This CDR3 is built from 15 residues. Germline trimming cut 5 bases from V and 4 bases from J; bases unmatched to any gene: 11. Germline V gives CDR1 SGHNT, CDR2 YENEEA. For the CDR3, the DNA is TGTGCCAGCAGCCCGCAGACAGGGTCGATGTACGAGCAGTACTTC. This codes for CASSPQTGSMYEQYF.

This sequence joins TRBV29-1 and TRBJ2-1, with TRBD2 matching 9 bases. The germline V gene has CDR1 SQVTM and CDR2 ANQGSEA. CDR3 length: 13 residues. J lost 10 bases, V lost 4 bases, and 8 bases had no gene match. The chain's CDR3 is CSVVLAGAGEQFF. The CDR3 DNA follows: TGCAGCGTTGTGTTAGCGGGAGCTGGAGAGCAGTTCTTC.

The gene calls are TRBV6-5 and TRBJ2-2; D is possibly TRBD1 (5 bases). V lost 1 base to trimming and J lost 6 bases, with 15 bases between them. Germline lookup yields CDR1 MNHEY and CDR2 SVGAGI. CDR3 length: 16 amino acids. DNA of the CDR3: TGTGCCAGCAGTTACTTGGACAACCCAGAGGCCGGGGAGCTGTTTTTT. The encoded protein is CASSYLDNPEAGELFF.

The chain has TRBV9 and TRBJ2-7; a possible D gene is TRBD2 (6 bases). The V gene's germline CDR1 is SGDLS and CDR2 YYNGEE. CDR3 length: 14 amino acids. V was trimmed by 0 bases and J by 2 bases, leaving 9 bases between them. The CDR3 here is CASSVEGRTYEQYF. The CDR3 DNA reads TGTGCCAGCAGCGTAGAAGGGAGGACCTACGAGCAGTACTTC.

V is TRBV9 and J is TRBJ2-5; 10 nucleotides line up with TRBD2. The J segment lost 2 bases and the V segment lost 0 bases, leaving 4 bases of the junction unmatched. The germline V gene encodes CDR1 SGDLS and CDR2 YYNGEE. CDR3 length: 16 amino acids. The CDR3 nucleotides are TGTGCCAGCAGCGTAGACGCTAGCGGGAGACAAGAGACCCAGTACTTC. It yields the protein CASSVDASGRQETQYF.

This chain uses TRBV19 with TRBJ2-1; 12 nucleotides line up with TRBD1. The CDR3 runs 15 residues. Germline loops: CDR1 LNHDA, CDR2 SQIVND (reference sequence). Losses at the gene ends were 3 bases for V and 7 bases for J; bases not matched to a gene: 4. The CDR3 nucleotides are TGTGCCAGTAGTATGGGGGGACAGGGGGCTAATGAGCAGTTCTTC. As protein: CASSMGGQGANEQFF.

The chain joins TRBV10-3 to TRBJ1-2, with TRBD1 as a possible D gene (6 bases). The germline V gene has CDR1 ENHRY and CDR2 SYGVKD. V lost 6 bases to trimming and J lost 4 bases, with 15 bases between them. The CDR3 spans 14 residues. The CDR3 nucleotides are TGTGCCATCAGAACAGGGTCCGAGACCTATGGCTACACCTTC. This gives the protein CAIRTGSETYGYTF.

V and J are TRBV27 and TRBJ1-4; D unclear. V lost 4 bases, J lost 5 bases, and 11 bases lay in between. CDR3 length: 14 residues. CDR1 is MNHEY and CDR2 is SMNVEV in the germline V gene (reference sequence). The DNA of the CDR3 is TGTGCCAGCAGTTCCCTGGGCGGGAATGAAAAACTGTTTTTT. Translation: CASSSLGGNEKLFF.

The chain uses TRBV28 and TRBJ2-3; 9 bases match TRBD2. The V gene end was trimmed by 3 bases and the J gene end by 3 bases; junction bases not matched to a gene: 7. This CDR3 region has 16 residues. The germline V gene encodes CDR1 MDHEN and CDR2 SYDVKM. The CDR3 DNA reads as TGTGCCAGCAGTTTTACAAGCGGGAGGCGAACAGATACGCAGTATTTT. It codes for CASSFTSGRRTDTQYF.

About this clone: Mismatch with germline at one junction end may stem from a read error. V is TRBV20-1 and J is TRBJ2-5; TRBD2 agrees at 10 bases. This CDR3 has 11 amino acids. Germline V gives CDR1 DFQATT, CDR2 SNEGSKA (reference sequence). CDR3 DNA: TGCAGGTCAAGGGGGCCTAGCGGGAGCCACTTC. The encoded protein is CRSRGPSGSHF.

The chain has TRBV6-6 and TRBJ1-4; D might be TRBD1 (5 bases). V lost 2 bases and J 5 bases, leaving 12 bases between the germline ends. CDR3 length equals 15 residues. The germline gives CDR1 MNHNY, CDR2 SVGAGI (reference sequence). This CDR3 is CASSYVGGWNEKLFF. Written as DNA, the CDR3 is TGTGCCAGCAGTTACGTCGGGGGTTGGAATGAAAAACTGTTTTTT.

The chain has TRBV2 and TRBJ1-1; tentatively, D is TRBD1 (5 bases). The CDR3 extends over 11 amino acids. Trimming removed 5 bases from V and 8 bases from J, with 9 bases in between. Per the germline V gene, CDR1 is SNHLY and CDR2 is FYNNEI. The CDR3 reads CASSQWTEAFF. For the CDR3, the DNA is TGTGCCAGCAGTCAATGGACAGAAGCTTTCTTT.

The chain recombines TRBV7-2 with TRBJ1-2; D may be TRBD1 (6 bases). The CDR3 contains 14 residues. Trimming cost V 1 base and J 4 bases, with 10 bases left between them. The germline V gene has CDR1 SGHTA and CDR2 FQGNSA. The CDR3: CASSLDRAGYGYTF. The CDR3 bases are TGTGCCAGCAGCTTAGACAGGGCTGGCTATGGCTACACCTTC.

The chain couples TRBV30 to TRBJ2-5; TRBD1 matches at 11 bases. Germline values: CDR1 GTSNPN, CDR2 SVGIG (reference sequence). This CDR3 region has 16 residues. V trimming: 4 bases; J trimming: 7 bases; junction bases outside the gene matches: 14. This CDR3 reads CAWTDPRTGGWGTQYF. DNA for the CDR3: TGTGCCTGGACCGACCCAAGGACAGGGGGCTGGGGGACCCAGTACTTC.